This T cell receptor beta chain was retrieved from a study of graft-versus-host responses after intestinal transplantation. A word on this clone: Its target is unknown.

The protocol was immunoSEQ multiplex PCR, while the TCRdb copy is restricted to in-frame clones and leaves out a portion. This table has over 70,000 clones, 85% to 90% appearing once. The germline V and J ends were trimmed by 4 bases and 1 base, with 18 bases remaining between them. This CDR3 has 17 amino acids. The V gene's germline CDR1 is LGHNA and CDR2 YSLEER. The receptor was derived from a human donor who was the organ donor for an intestinal transplant. V and J are TRBV4-3 and TRBJ2-3; weak D call: TRBD1 (6 bases). Material: unstimulated CD8+ T cells sorted from spleen or lymph node cells, obtained before transplant. CDR3 sequence (DNA): TGCGCCAGCAGCCTCAAGAAAACAGGGCGGCGCACAGATACGCAGTATTTT. This translates into CASSLKKTGRRTDTQYF.